The T cell receptor (beta chain) under discussion was sequenced for a study of neurological immune-mediated disorders. General study points: Multiple sclerosis was found to have the least TCR clonal expansion, below healthy controls, and HTLV-1-associated myelopathy the most.

There are many counts of this clonotype. What it binds is unknown. Germline CDR1 MNHEY, CDR2 SVGEGT. The CDR3 length is 11 residues. The V gene end was trimmed by 6 bases and the J gene end by 7 bases; junction bases not matched to a gene: 2. One entry per CDR3 protein, called by TCRdb with MiXCR from the 5' RACE reads. The sample lists more than 40,000 distinct CDR3 sequences, more than 12% seen once, with under 4.5% in the top ten. The T cells used for sorted libraries numbered approximately 1 million, either CD4+ or CD8+. Sequencing was done on a sample of CD4+ T cells from blood. The gene calls are TRBV6-2 or TRBV6-3 and TRBJ1-2; 7 bases fit TRBD1. This receptor was obtained from an older woman with HTLV-1-associated myelopathy (HAM/TSP). CDR3 bases: TGTGCCAGCAGCCGGACAGGTGGCTACACCTTC. Protein product: CASSRTGGYTF.